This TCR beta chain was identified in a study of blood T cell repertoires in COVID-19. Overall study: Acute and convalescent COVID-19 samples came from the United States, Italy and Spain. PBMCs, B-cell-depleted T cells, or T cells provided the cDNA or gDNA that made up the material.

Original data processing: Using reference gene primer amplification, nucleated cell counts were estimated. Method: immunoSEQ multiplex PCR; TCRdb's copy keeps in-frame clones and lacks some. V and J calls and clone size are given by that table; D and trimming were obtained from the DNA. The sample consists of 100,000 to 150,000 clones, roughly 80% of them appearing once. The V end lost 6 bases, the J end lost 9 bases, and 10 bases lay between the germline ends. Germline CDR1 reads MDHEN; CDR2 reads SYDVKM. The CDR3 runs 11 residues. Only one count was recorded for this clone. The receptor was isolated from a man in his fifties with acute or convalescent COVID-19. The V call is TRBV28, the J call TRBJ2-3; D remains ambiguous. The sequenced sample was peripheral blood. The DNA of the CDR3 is TGTGCCAGCAGCCGCCTGGGCACGCAGTATTTT. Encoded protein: CASSRLGTQYF.